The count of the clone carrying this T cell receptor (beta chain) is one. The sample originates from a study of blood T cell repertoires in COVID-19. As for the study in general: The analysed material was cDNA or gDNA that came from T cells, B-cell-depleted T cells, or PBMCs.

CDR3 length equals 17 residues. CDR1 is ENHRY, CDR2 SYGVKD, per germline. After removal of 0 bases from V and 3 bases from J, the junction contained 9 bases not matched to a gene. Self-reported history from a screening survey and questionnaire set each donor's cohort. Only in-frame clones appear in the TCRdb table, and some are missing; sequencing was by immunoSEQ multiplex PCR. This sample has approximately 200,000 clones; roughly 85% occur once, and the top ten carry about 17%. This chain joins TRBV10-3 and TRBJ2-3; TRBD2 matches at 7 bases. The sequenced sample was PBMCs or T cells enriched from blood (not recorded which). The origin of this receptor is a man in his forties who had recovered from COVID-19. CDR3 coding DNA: TGTGCCATCAGTGAGTCAGGCGCGGGAGTAAGTACAGATACGCAGTATTTT. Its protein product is CAISESGAGVSTDTQYF.